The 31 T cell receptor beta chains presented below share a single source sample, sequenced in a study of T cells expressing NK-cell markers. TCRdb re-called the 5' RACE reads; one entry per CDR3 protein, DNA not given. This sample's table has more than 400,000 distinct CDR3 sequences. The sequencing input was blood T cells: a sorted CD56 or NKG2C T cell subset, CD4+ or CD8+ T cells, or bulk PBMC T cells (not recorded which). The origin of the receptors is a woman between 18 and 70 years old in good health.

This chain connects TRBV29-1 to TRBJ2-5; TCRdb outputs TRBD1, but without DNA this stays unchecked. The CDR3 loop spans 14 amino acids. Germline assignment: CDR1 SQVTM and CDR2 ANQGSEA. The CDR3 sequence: CSVRPGGAWETQYF.

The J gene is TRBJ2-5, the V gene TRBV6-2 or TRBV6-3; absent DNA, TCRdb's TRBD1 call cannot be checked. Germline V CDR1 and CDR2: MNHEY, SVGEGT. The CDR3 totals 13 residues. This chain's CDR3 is CASSPRPLQTQYF.

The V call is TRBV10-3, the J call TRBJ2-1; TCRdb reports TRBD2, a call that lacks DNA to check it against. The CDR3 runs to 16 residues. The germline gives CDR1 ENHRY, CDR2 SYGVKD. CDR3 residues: CAISESSGGAWNEQFF.

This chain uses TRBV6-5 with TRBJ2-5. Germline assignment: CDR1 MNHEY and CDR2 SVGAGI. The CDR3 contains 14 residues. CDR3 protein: CASSYSIQEETQYF.

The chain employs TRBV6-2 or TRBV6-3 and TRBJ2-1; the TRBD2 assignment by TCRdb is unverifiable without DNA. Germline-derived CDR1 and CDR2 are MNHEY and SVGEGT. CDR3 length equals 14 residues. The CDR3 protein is CASRPGTRANEQFF.

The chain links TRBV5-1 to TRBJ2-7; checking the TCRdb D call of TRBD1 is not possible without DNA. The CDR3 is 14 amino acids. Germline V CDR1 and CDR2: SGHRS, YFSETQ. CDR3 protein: CASSLPGTGAEQYF. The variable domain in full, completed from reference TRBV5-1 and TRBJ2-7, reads KAGVTQTPRYLIKTRGQQVTLSCSPISGHRSVSWYQQTPGQGLQFLFEYFSETQRNKGNFPGRFSGRQFSNSRSEMNVSTLELGDSALYLCASSLPGTGAEQYFGPGTRLTVT.

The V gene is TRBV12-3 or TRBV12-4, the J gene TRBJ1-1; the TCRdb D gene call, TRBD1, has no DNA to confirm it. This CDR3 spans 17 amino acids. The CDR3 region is CASSLFMGGPMNTEAFF.

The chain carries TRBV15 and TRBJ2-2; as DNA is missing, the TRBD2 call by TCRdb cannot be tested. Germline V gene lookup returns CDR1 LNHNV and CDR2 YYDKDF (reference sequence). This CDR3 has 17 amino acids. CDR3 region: CATSSPSSGRAAGELFF. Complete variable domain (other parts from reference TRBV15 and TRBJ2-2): DAMVIQNPRYQVTQFGKPVTLSCSQTLNHNVMYWYQQKSSQAPKLLFHYYDKDFNNEADTPDNFQSRRPNTSFCFLDIRSPGLGDTAMYLCATSSPSSGRAAGELFFGEGSRLTVL.

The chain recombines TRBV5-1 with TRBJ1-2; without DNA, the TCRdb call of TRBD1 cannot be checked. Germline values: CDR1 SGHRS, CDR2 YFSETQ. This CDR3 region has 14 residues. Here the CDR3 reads CASRASSRDYGYTF.

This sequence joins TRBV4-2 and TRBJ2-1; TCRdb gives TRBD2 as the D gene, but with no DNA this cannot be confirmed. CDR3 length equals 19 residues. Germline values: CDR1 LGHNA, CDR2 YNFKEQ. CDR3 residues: CASSHGRGLAGGSYNEQFF.

The CDR3 sequence: CASTATGPYGYTF. J is TRBJ1-2 and V is TRBV19; checking the TCRdb D call of TRBD1 is not possible without DNA. CDR1 is LNHDA and CDR2 is SQIVND in the germline V gene (reference sequence). CDR3 length: 13 amino acids.

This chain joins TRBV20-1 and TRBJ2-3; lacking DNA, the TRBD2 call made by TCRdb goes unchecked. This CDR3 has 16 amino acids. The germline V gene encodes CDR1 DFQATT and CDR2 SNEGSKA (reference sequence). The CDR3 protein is CSATLTGLAGADTQYF.

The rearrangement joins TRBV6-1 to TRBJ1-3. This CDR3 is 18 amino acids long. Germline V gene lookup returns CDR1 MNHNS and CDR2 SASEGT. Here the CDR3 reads CASSEVGWMGAAGNTIYF.

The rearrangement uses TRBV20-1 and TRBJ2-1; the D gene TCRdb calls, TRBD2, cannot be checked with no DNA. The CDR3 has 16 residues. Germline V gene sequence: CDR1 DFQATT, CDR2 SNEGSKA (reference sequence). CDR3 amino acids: CSARVSVAEAYNEQFF.

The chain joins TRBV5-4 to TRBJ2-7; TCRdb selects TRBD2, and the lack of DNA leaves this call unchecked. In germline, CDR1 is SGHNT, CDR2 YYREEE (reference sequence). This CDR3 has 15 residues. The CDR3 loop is CASSLRQTSRGEQYF.

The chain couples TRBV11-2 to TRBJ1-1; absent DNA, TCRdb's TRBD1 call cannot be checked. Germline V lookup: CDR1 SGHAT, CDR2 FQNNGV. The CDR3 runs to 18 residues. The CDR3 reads CASSSRWDVTGGYTEAFF.

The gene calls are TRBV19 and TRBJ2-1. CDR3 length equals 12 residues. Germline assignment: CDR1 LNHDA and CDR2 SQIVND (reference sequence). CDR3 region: CASSIIRNEQFF.

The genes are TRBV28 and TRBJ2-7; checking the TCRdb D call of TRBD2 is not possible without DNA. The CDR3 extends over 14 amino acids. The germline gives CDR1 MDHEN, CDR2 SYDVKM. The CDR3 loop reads CASSSTSGRYEQYF.

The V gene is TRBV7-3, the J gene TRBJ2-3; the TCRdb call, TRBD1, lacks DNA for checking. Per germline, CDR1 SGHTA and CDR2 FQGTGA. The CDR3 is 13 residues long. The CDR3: CASSFRGGDTQYF.

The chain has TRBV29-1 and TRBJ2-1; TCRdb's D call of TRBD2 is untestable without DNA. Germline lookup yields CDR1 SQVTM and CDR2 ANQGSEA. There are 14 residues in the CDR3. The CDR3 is CSVAPGLAELMQFF.

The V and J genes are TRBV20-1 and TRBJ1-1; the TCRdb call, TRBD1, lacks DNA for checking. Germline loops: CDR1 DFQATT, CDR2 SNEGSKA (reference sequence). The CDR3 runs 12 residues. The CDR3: CSARRGIHEAFF.

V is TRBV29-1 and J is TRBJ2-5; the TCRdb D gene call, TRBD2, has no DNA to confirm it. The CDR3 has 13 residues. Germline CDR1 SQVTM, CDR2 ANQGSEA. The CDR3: CSALQGGVETQYF.

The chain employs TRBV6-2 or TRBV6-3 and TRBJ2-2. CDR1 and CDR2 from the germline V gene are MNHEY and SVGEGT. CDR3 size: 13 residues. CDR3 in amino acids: CASSPIGAGELFF.

The CDR3 is CASSPRASNNEQFF. The chain is built from TRBV7-2 and TRBJ2-1; with no DNA, the TCRdb D assignment of TRBD2 cannot be verified. The CDR3 is 14 amino acids. CDR1 and CDR2 (germline): SGHTA, FQGNSA.

The CDR3 spells CSARDPLGIRETQYF. The chain is built from TRBV20-1 and TRBJ2-5. CDR1 DFQATT and CDR2 SNEGSKA come from the germline V gene (reference sequence). The CDR3 totals 15 residues.

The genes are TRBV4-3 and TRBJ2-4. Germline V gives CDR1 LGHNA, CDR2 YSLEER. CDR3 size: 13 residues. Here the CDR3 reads CASSQDGTSGQYF.

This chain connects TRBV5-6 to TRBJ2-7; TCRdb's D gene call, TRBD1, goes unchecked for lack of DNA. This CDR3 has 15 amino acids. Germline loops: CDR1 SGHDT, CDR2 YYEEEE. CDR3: CASSLGQGVYYEQYF.

This chain's CDR3 is CASSLGLYNEKLFF. V is TRBV12-3 or TRBV12-4 and J is TRBJ1-4. CDR3 size: 14 residues.

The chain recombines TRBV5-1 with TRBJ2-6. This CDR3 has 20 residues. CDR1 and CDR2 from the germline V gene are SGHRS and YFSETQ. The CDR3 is CASSRHERRALISGANVLTF.

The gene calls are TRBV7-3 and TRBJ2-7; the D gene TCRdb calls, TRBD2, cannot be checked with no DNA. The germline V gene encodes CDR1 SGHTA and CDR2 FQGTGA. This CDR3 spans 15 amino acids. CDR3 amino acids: CASSRGLAGDYEQYF.

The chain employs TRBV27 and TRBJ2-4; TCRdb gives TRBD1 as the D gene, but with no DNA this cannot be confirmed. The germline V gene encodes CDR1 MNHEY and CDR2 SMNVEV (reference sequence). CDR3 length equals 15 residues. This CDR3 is CASSLSGTAKNIQYF.